A few counts support the clone carrying this T cell receptor beta chain. As yet, its antigen is unknown. With constant-segment primers, 5'RACE yielded cDNA libraries of TCR alpha and TCR beta that carried sample barcodes and UMIs. TCRdb re-derived calls from the 5' RACE reads in MiXCR, one entry per CDR3 protein. Of roughly 620,000 distinct CDR3 sequences in the sample, more than 15% were seen once. The CDR3 sequence is 15 residues long. Germline lookup yields CDR1 LGHNA and CDR2 YSLEER. The junction had 8 bases not matched to a gene; V was cut back by 4 bases and J by 7 bases. The sample is drawn from a study of T-cell memory formation after mild COVID-19. Across the study: Clusters of TCRs were largely donor specific. General study findings and limits: Researchers found some responding clones in pre-infection memory, a sign that cross-reactive memory joined. SARS-CoV-2 specificity of second-wave clones peaking day 37 was unconfirmed.

The genes are TRBV4-3 and TRBJ2-1; 9 nucleotides line up with TRBD2. Sequencing was carried out using PBMCs or a T cell subset sorted from them (not recorded which). This sequence originates from an adult woman who had mild COVID-19 (a few samples of this study predate the infection). Cell type and time point are not known. The CDR3 here is CASSLRTSVGNEQFF. Here the CDR3 DNA reads TGCGCCAGCAGCCTCCGGACTAGCGTCGGGAATGAGCAGTTCTTC.